This note documents a single T cell receptor (beta chain) sequence. The test was conducted at deep level. Sorted-subset replicate PCR reactions contained roughly 200 ng DNA, corresponding to about 30,000 T cell genomes. Authors' data handling: Junction-only sequences produced by ImmunoSEQ had no quality scores, so filtering differed. Libraries were prepared by immunoSEQ multiplex PCR; TCRdb keeps only in-frame clonotypes and omits some of them. The V and J calls and clone size come from that table; D and trimming were worked out from the DNA. In the table there are about 2.2 million clones, around 93% of which are singletons. The data originate from a study of shared clonotypes between healthy human individuals. CD45RO-negative, CCR7-positively selected cells formed the naive CD8 fraction, excluding terminally differentiated effector memory CD45RA+ cells. The study drew all its donors from Caucasian adults living in Nashville, Tennessee.

The sequenced sample was naive CD8+ T cells from PBMCs. The receptor comes from a man aged 18 to 35 in good health. Some clones in this sample may be carry-over from other donors' samples.

The CDR3 DNA reads as TGTGCCAGCAGTGAACCGGGGACACCCGCCTACGAGCAGTACTTC. Translated, it gives CASSEPGTPAYEQYF. The rearrangement joins TRBV6-1 to TRBJ2-7; TRBD1 might be the D (6 bases). Trimming stripped 2 bases from V and 2 bases from J, with 13 bases between. The CDR3 extends over 15 amino acids. Per the germline V gene, CDR1 is MNHNS and CDR2 is SASEGT.